Presented here are 3 T cell receptor beta chains from one specimen sequenced in a study of shared clonotypes between healthy human individuals. The naive CD8 population came from CD45RO-negative cells selected for CCR7, without terminally differentiated effector memory CD45RA+ cells. Method: immunoSEQ multiplex PCR; TCRdb's copy keeps in-frame clones and lacks some. The data hold some 2 million clones, with approximately 94% observed a single time. Input material: naive CD8+ T cells sorted from blood. The receptors derive from a man aged 18 to 30 in good health.

This clone was detected only once. A read error may explain this, as a much larger clone is one base away. V is TRBV11-2 and J is TRBJ2-7; unclear D gene. Per germline, CDR1 SGHAT and CDR2 FQNNGV. The V and J ends lost 1 base and 6 bases respectively, with 4 bases between them. The CDR3 is 11 residues long. The CDR3 sequence: CASSLAPEQYF. As DNA, the CDR3 is TGTGCCAGCAGCTTAGCTCCCGAGCAGTACTTC.

In this sample, this clone turned up once. The chain carries TRBV11-2 and TRBJ2-1; D uncertain. The germline V gene encodes CDR1 SGHAT and CDR2 FQNNGV. There are 14 residues in the CDR3. Trimming shortened V by 5 bases and J by 12 bases, and 20 bases separated the two germline ends. CDR3 residues: CASSPSHESLGQFF. CDR3 bases: TGTGCCAGCAGCCCTTCCCACGAGTCCTTGGGGCAGTTCTTC.

The V call is TRBV5-4, the J call TRBJ2-3; D perhaps matches TRBD1 (6 bases). Trimming cost V 1 base and J 6 bases, with 12 bases left between them. CDR1 and CDR2 from the germline V gene are SGHNT and YYREEE (reference sequence). CDR3 length equals 14 residues. The CDR3 here is CASSLQGTSDTQYF. The CDR3 region has the DNA TGTGCCAGCAGCTTGCAGGGGACATCCGATACGCAGTATTTT.